This T cell receptor beta chain emerged from a study of shared clonotypes between healthy human individuals. TCRdb's table, derived via immunoSEQ multiplex PCR, lists solely in-frame clones and lacks some. Of 2.5 million or so clones detected, around nine tenths appear once; the ten largest clones hold about 0.13%. The V gene's germline CDR1 is SNHLY and CDR2 FYNNEI. After removal of 2 bases from V and 6 bases from J, the junction contained 5 bases not matched to a gene. The CDR3 contains 14 residues. Every contributor of samples was a Caucasian grown-up residing in Nashville, Tennessee. This TCR was sampled from a man aged 18-30 years in good health. This sequence joins TRBV2 and TRBJ2-7, with 9 bases fitting TRBD1. Specimen: naive CD4+ T cells sorted from blood. Regarding subset: CD45RA+ positively selected. CDR3 sequence reads: CASSELGQGFEQYF. DNA of the CDR3: TGTGCCAGCAGTGAACTGGGACAGGGATTCGAGCAGTACTTC.